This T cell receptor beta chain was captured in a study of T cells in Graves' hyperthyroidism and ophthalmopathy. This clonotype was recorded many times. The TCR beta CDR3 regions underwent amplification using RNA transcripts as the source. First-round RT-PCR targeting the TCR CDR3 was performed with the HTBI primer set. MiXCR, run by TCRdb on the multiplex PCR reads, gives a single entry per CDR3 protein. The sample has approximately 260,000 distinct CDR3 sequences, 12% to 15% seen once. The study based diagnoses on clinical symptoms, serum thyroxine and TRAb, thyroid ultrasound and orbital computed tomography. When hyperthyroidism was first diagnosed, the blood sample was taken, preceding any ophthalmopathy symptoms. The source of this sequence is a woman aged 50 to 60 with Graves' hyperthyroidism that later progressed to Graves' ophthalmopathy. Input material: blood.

The DNA of the CDR3 is TGTGCCAGCGGCCTGGCAGGGGGCCTCGAGCAGTACTTC. Its protein product is CASGLAGGLEQYF. The rearrangement uses TRBV14 and TRBJ2-7; 8 bases map to TRBD1. The junction had 9 bases not matched to a gene; V was cut back by 8 bases and J by 6 bases. Germline-derived CDR1 and CDR2 are SGHDN and FVKESK. The CDR3 spans 13 residues.